This T cell receptor (beta chain) came from a study of T cell responses to AZD1222 COVID-19 vaccine. On this clone itself: Its specificity is unknown.

Germline V gene data show CDR1 as SGHAT and CDR2 as FQNNGV. The CDR3 totals 12 residues. V lost 8 bases, J lost 0 bases, and 7 bases lay in between. Whole-study findings and limits: In all cases, repertoires were sampled only after the peak T cell response. Donors were mostly white British, more females; clonal diversity possibly underestimated. The reported proportion of spike-specific TCRs targeting unmutated variant regions was nearly half. Spike regions recognized by vaccine-associated CD4 TCRs spanned the protein, led by 160-218 and 743-854.

Clones were sequenced by immunoSEQ multiplex PCR, and TCRdb holds only the in-frame ones, with some missing. The data contain approximately 100,000 clones, more than 85% of them seen just once; the ten biggest clones take up about 15%. The input for sequencing was peripheral blood, taken on day 0 of AZD1222 vaccination. This TCR was sampled from an adult in good health. This chain joins TRBV11-2 and TRBJ1-1; D call uncertain. The CDR3 DNA reads as TGTGCCAGCGGAGTCATGAACACTGAAGCTTTCTTT. Encoded protein: CASGVMNTEAFF.